Presented here are 26 T cell receptor beta chains from one specimen sequenced in a study of T cells in Graves' hyperthyroidism and ophthalmopathy (dated by TCRdb to the late 2010s). The receptor library was made with multiplex PCR. The instrument was an Illumina HiSeq 2000. Amplification of TCR beta CDR3 regions was carried out from RNA transcripts. The TCR CDR3 was subjected to a first round of RT-PCR using the HTBI primer set and the Qiagen OneStep RT-PCR kit. TCRdb's own reprocessing of the public reads used fastp at Q25 and MiXCR and kept productive beta chains. Merged by CDR3 protein, the rows form single entries marked with the most common genes and DNA. The sample table records 30,000 to 40,000 distinct CDR3 sequences; roughly 52% of these occur just once. The top ten clonotypes cover about 6% of the sample. The sequencing sample was made of blood. These receptors were taken from a woman in her 50s with Graves' hyperthyroidism that later progressed to Graves' ophthalmopathy.

This chain joins TRBV5-1 and TRBJ2-3; TRBD1 might be the D (6 bases). Germline V gives CDR1 SGHRS, CDR2 YFSETQ. This CDR3 has 11 amino acids. The ends were cut back, 5 bases at V and 14 bases at J, with 15 bases in the middle. The CDR3 loop reads CASSNGDRRYF. In DNA form, the CDR3 reads TGCGCCAGCAGTAACGGAGACAGGCGGTATTTT.

The rearrangement joins TRBV20-1 to TRBJ2-5; D uncertain. Trimming removed 3 bases at V and 9 bases at J, with 20 bases between. Germline values: CDR1 DFQATT, CDR2 SNEGSKA (reference sequence). The CDR3 sequence is 14 residues long. In nucleotides, the CDR3 is TGCAGTGCTAGTGAACCCCAAGAAGGGCAGCCCCAGTACTTC. It encodes CSASEPQEGQPQYF.

This clonotype was seen at least ten times. The chain carries TRBV9 and TRBJ2-3, with 8 bases aligning to TRBD1. The CDR3 loop spans 14 amino acids. V lost 4 bases and J lost 7; bases outside the gene matches: 8. CDR1 SGDLS and CDR2 YYNGEE come from the germline V gene. Written as DNA, the CDR3 is TGTGCCAGCAGCCGACAGGGGACCAGTAATACGCAGTATTTT. Protein sequence: CASSRQGTSNTQYF. Variable domain in full (rest from reference TRBV9 and TRBJ2-3): DSGVTQTPKHLITATGQRVTLRCSPRSGDLSVYWYQQSLDQGLQFLIQYYNGEERAKGNILERFSAQQFPDLHSELNLSSLELGDSALYFCASSRQGTSNTQYFGPGTRLTVL.

Many counts were recorded for this clonotype. The chain recombines TRBV19 with TRBJ2-5, with D perhaps matching TRBD1 (6 bases). This CDR3 is built from 15 residues. The germline V and J ends were trimmed by 6 bases and 4 bases, with 18 bases remaining between them. Germline V gene lookup returns CDR1 LNHDA and CDR2 SQIVND (reference sequence). CDR3: CASSRTGTRLETQYF. The CDR3 region has the DNA TGTGCCAGTAGCCGCACAGGGACCAGGTTAGAGACCCAGTACTTC.

This rearrangement joins TRBV4-1 to TRBJ2-7, with 8 bases identical to TRBD1. J was trimmed by 6 bases and V by 4 bases; bases with no gene match: 8. Germline CDR1 and CDR2: MGHRA and YSYEKL. This CDR3 region has 14 residues. The CDR3 sequence: CASSPSQGAGEQYF. For the CDR3, the DNA is TGCGCCAGCAGCCCCAGTCAGGGGGCGGGCGAGCAGTACTTC.

This clonotype was recorded at least ten times. The V gene is TRBV6-2 or TRBV6-3, the J gene TRBJ2-6; D may be TRBD2 (7 bases). The CDR3 sequence is 16 residues long. Germline V gene lookup returns CDR1 MNHEY and CDR2 SVGEGT. Trimming left V 8 bases short and J 2 bases short, with 16 bases between. CDR3 DNA: TGTGCCAGCGAAACAAGGGGGGGAGCTGGGGCCAACGTCCTGACTTTC. This codes for CASETRGGAGANVLTF.

V and J are TRBV5-1 and TRBJ2-2; D uncertain. The CDR3 contains 16 residues. Per germline, CDR1 SGHRS and CDR2 YFSETQ. Between the trimmed V and J ends, which lost 4 bases and 2 bases, there was a span of 15 bases. The CDR3 DNA sequence: TGCGCCAGCAGCGTTGGGTCCGCTCGTAACACCGGGGAGCTGTTTTTT. This codes for CASSVGSARNTGELFF.

At least ten counts were recorded for this clonotype. The CDR3 region has the DNA TGTGCCAGCAGTACCGGGACAGGGTGGGAGACCCAGTACTTC. Translating gives CASSTGTGWETQYF. The rearrangement joins TRBV11-3 to TRBJ2-5; 9 bases map to TRBD1. The germline CDR1 and CDR2 sequences are SGHNT and YENEEA. This CDR3 region has 14 residues. Trimming cost V 6 bases and J 5 bases; bases outside gene matches: 7.

This clonotype was recorded at least ten times. V gene TRBV24-1 combines with J gene TRBJ2-5; D possibly corresponds to TRBD2 (5 bases). This CDR3 contains 14 residues. V was trimmed by 5 bases and J by 3 bases, leaving 12 bases between them. CDR1 KGHDR and CDR2 SFDVKD come from the germline V gene. In nucleotides, the CDR3 is TGTGCCACCAGTGCTAGCCGGAGAGAAGAGACCCAGTACTTC. Amino acid sequence: CATSASRREETQYF.

This clonotype was seen ten or more times. This chain links TRBV6-1 with TRBJ1-1, with 7 bases that match TRBD1. Trimming removed 8 bases from V and 0 bases from J; junction bases left unmatched: 6. This CDR3 is 14 amino acids long. CDR1 and CDR2 from the germline V gene are MNHNS and SASEGT. As DNA, the CDR3 is TGTGCCAGCCGTTTGGGACAGATGAACACTGAAGCTTTCTTT. As protein: CASRLGQMNTEAFF.

There are many counts of this clonotype. The chain is built from TRBV4-1 and TRBJ2-5; TRBD2 matches 13 bases. V gave up 4 bases and J gave up 4 bases; unmatched junction bases: 3. The CDR3 is 15 amino acids. Per germline, CDR1 MGHRA and CDR2 YSYEKL. The CDR3 DNA reads TGCGCCAGCAGCCTCAGACTAGCGGGGGGAGAGACCCAGTACTTC. Translated: CASSLRLAGGETQYF.

Regarding this clonotype: This CDR3 is missing its conserved last phenylalanine or tryptophan, likely due to a read error. V usage is TRBV18 and J usage is TRBJ1-4, with 8 nucleotides matching TRBD1. Trimming at V came to 2 bases and at J to 5 bases, leaving 1 base not matched to a gene. Germline V gene sequence: CDR1 KGHSH, CDR2 LQKENI. CDR3 length: 14 amino acids. The CDR3 loop is CASSPDRGNEKLFL. The CDR3 region has the DNA TGTGCCAGCTCACCAGACAGGGGAAATGAAAAACTGTTTCTT.

This clonotype came up many times. The chain has TRBV11-3 and TRBJ1-1; D call uncertain. This CDR3 is 14 amino acids long. The germline V gene encodes CDR1 SGHNT and CDR2 YENEEA. The V gene lost 4 bases and the J gene lost 1 base, with 10 bases spanning the gap. The CDR3 DNA reads as TGTGCCAGCAGCTCCGGCAGCTGGAACACTGAAGCTTTCTTT. Its translation: CASSSGSWNTEAFF.

Turning to this clonotype: The final CDR3 position lacks the conserved phenylalanine or tryptophan, pointing to a likely read error. It is unclear where the CDR3 begins or ends on the DNA, so no DNA is shown, and the CDR3 is as TCRdb lists it. The chain links TRBV19 to TRBJ2-2; the table's TRBD1 call for D was not verified on the DNA. A total of 17 residues make up the CDR3, ends included. Germline assignment: CDR1 LNHDA and CDR2 SQIVND (reference sequence). This CDR3 is CASSIGGGQGASGELFL.

As concerns this clonotype: One junction end does not reproduce the germline sequence, and a read error may be involved. J is TRBJ2-3 and V is TRBV9; possibly TRBD2 for D (7 bases). This CDR3 spans 15 amino acids. Germline values: CDR1 SGDLS, CDR2 YYNGEE. The CDR3 loop is CASSVGGGLTGTQYF. In DNA, the CDR3 is TGTGCCAGCAGCGTAGGGGGGGGGCTTACAGGTACGCAGTATTTT.

This clonotype is labeled as medium-sized. This chain uses TRBV20-1 with TRBJ2-1, with 12 nucleotides matching TRBD1. The CDR3 sequence is 14 residues long. With 5 bases clipped from V and 5 bases from J, the junction kept 4 bases outside the gene matches. Looked up from germline, CDR1 is DFQATT and CDR2 is SNEGSKA (reference sequence). The chain's CDR3 is CSARRDRGHNEQFF. In nucleotides, the CDR3 is TGCAGTGCTCGCCGGGACAGGGGGCACAATGAGCAGTTCTTC.

This clonotype has just a few counts. At one of its ends the junction is not consistent with the germline gene, which may arise from a read error. This rearrangement joins TRBV30 to TRBJ1-1; TRBD1 agrees at 7 bases. There are 11 residues in the CDR3. Germline V CDR1 and CDR2: GTSNPN, SVGIG (reference sequence). The CDR3 sequence: CVWSGTVKAFF. For the CDR3, the DNA is TGTGTCTGGAGTGGGACAGTTAAGGCTTTCTTT.

The chain combines TRBV19 with TRBJ1-4, with D possibly being TRBD1 (6 bases). CDR1 and CDR2 from the germline V gene are LNHDA and SQIVND (reference sequence). The CDR3 is 12 residues long. V lost 11 bases and J lost 15, with 22 bases in between. The CDR3 sequence: CAGTPGTHFLFF. CDR3 nucleotide sequence: TGTGCCGGTACCCCCGGGACACACTTCTTGTTTTTT.

By proportion, this clonotype is medium-sized (0.01 to 0.1%). The chain joins TRBV7-2 to TRBJ2-1; D is uncertain. Germline CDR1 reads SGHTA; CDR2 reads FQGNSA. There are 11 residues in the CDR3. Trimming left V 3 bases short and J 8 bases short, with 5 bases between. The CDR3 reads CASSFLYEQFF. Written as DNA, the CDR3 is TGTGCCAGCAGCTTCCTATATGAGCAGTTCTTC.

The V call is TRBV24-1, the J call TRBJ2-2; D is tentatively TRBD1 or TRBD2 (6 bases each). The germline gives CDR1 KGHDR, CDR2 SFDVKD. V gave up 2 bases and J gave up 7 bases, with 10 bases separating them. The CDR3 has 14 amino acids. CDR3 sequence reads: CATSDSGGRGELFF. The CDR3 DNA follows: TGTGCCACCAGTGATTCTGGGGGGCGCGGGGAGCTGTTTTTT.

This clonotype appeared many times. V and J are TRBV20-1 and TRBJ2-7, with 7 bases fitting TRBD1. The CDR3 runs to 14 residues. The V gene end was trimmed by 4 bases and the J gene end by 2 bases; junction bases not matched to a gene: 8. Germline CDR1 is DFQATT and CDR2 is SNEGSKA (reference sequence). The CDR3 DNA reads TGCAGTGCTACCCACGACAGGGAAACCTACGAGCAGTACTTC. Translating it yields CSATHDRETYEQYF.

V and J are TRBV24-1 and TRBJ2-7; 10 bases line up with TRBD2. The V gene's germline CDR1 is KGHDR and CDR2 SFDVKD. The CDR3 is 18 amino acids. V gave up 7 bases and J gave up 12 bases; unmatched junction bases: 26. CDR3 nucleotides: TGTGCCACCAGCAGAAACCAGACTGGGCTAAGGGCTAGCGGGAGAATGTACTTC. This gives the protein CATSRNQTGLRASGRMYF.

This clonotype has at least ten counts. V usage is TRBV2 and J usage is TRBJ2-4, with D tentatively TRBD1 or TRBD2 (6 bases each). Germline V lookup: CDR1 SNHLY, CDR2 FYNNEI. The CDR3 spans 17 residues. Deletions cut 0 bases from V and 3 bases from J, with 15 bases between. CDR3 amino acids: CASSEALRGRVKNIQYF. The DNA for the CDR3 is TGTGCCAGCAGTGAAGCGCTTCGGGGGCGGGTCAAAAACATTCAGTACTTC.

As regards this clonotype: Being one base from a much bigger clone, this may be a read error. The chain links TRBV3-1 to TRBJ1-5, with D unclear. CDR3 size: 15 residues. Germline CDR1 and CDR2: LGHDT and YNNKEL (reference sequence). Written as DNA, the CDR3 is TGTGCCAGCGGCCAAAACACGCTTTTTGGTCAGCCCCAGCATTTT. Protein: CASGQNTLFGQPQHF.

This clonotype is categorized as medium-sized. The rearrangement uses TRBV20-1 and TRBJ1-6, with TRBD1 matching over 9 bases. The V gene's germline CDR1 is DFQATT and CDR2 SNEGSKA (reference sequence). The V and J ends lost 6 bases and 1 base, in that order; junction bases with no gene match: 13. The CDR3 is 18 amino acids. In DNA form, the CDR3 reads TGCAGTGCGATATTCCGGGACAGGGAGCGTTCCTATAATTCACCCCTCCACTTT. Protein product: CSAIFRDRERSYNSPLHF.

The J gene is TRBJ2-7, the V gene TRBV5-6, with TRBD1 matching over 7 bases. V was pared by 3 bases and J by 0 bases, with 6 bases of the junction left unmatched. Germline CDR1 reads SGHDT; CDR2 reads YYEEEE. There are 15 residues in the CDR3. This CDR3 is CASSSGDRSSYEQYF. The CDR3 DNA sequence: TGTGCCAGCAGCTCCGGGGACAGAAGCTCCTACGAGCAGTACTTC.